The present T cell receptor (beta chain) was sequenced within a study of T cell repertoires in cytomegalovirus infection. Study summary: Signatures in public TCR beta sequences pointed to both CMV infection and matching HLA type.

MiXCR was run by TCRdb on the reads, yielding one entry per CDR3 protein. The table shows around 290,000 distinct CDR3 sequences, with about 26% occurring only once. General observations from the study: Clonotype analysis showed dominance of the ex vivo response by HLA-C-restricted CMV-specific TCR beta clonotypes. Identification of carriers of CMV plus the relevant HLA was performed using cumulative public TCR beta family frequency.

About this clonotype itself: Its antigen is unknown.

The receptor was derived from a human donor in good health (CMV status not recorded). Some clones in this sample may be carry-over from other donors' samples. The sequenced material came from PBMCs.

This CDR3 reads CASSQTIAGGPGNEQFF. DNA of the CDR3: TGCGCCAGCAGCCAGACGATAGCGGGGGGGCCGGGCAATGAGCAGTTCTTC. V gene TRBV4-1 combines with J gene TRBJ2-1, with TRBD2 matching over 11 bases. The CDR3 contains 17 residues. Germline assignment: CDR1 MGHRA and CDR2 YSYEKL. Trimming at V came to 3 bases and at J to 6 bases, leaving 10 bases not matched to a gene.